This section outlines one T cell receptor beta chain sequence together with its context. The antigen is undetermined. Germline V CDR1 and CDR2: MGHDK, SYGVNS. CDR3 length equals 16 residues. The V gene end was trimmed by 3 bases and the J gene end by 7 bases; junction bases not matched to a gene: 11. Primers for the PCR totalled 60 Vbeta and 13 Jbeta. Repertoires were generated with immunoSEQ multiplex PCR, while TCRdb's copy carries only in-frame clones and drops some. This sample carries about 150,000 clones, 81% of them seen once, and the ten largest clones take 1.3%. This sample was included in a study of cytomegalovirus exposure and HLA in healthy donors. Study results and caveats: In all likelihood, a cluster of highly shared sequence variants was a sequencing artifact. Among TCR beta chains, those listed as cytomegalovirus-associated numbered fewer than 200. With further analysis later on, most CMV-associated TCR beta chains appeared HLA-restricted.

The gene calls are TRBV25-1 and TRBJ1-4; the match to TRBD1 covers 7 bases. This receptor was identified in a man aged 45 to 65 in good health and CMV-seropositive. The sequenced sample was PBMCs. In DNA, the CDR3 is TGTGCCAGCAGTGACCGCTACAGGGGCTACCTTGAAAAACTGTTTTTT. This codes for CASSDRYRGYLEKLFF.